These 3 T cell receptor beta chains were sequenced from one sample in a study of shared clonotypes between healthy human individuals. The table came from immunoSEQ multiplex PCR; TCRdb's copy has only in-frame clones and leaves some out. The table has about 2.4 million clones, around nine tenths seen once. Input material: naive CD4+ T cells sorted from blood. The subset denotes: CD45RA+ positively selected. The source is a man aged 18 to 30 in good health.

This chain links TRBV6-5 with TRBJ1-1; D is unclear. The CDR3 runs to 14 residues. V lost 2 bases and J 1 base, leaving 8 bases between the germline ends. The germline V gene encodes CDR1 MNHEY and CDR2 SVGAGI. The CDR3 DNA reads TGTGCCAGCAGTTACACTCACGGGAACACTGAAGCTTTCTTT. Residues: CASSYTHGNTEAFF.

V and J are TRBV9 and TRBJ1-6; D not certain. The ends were cut back, 4 bases at V and 9 bases at J, with 20 bases in the middle. Germline V gene lookup returns CDR1 SGDLS and CDR2 YYNGEE. CDR3 length equals 16 residues. Here the CDR3 reads CASSPVGGGLGSPLHF. For the CDR3, the DNA is TGTGCCAGCAGCCCTGTGGGTGGTGGGCTCGGTTCACCCCTCCACTTT.

This chain uses TRBV15 with TRBJ2-7; D unclear. V was clipped by 0 bases and J by 3 bases, with 12 bases between them. Germline V gene lookup returns CDR1 LNHNV and CDR2 YYDKDF (reference sequence). The CDR3 spans 15 residues. The CDR3 DNA reads TGTGCCACCAGCAGAGATGTTGGTGCAGGCTACGAGCAGTACTTC. As protein: CATSRDVGAGYEQYF.